The 12 T cell receptor beta chains below were found in one sample sequenced in a study of T cells after yellow fever vaccination (dated by TCRdb to between 2018 and 2021). Libraries came from 5' RACE. The listed sequencing device is Illumina NovaSeq 6000. Using fastp at Q25 and MiXCR, TCRdb reprocessed the public reads and kept productive beta chains. CDR3 protein sequences are deduplicated, and each keeps its most common genes and DNA. A total of 300,000 to 400,000 distinct CDR3 sequences appear in this sample, 3% to 4.5% of them only once. The ten most abundant clones make up roughly 24% of the sample. Sample treatment or condition, as interpreted from the label and publication: live attenuated yellow fever vaccine strain. Sequencing used PBMCs, obtained 5 days after the yellow fever booster vaccination. All receptors come from a man aged 18-30 years who received the YFV17D yellow fever vaccine.

The CDR3 DNA reads as TGTGCCAGCAGCTTGGCCTACGGGACGCTATACGAGCAGTACGTC. It specifies CASSLAYGTLYEQYV. The chain uses TRBV5-6 and TRBJ2-7; D possibly uses TRBD1 or TRBD2 (5 bases each). V lost 0 bases, J lost 4 bases, and 14 bases lay in between. Germline loops: CDR1 SGHDT, CDR2 YYEEEE. The CDR3 loop spans 15 amino acids.

V usage is TRBV7-3 and J usage is TRBJ2-3; perhaps TRBD1 as D (6 bases). CDR3 length: 15 residues. Looked up from germline, CDR1 is SGHTA and CDR2 is FQGTGA. Trimming left V 5 bases short and J 1 base short, with 13 bases between. CDR3 nucleotide sequence: TGTGCCAGCAGCACGATCAGGGGAGGCACAGATACGCAGTATTTT. It yields the protein CASSTIRGGTDTQYF.

The sample holds many counts of this clonotype. V is TRBV19 and J is TRBJ2-3; 7 bases are shared with TRBD2. Germline V gene sequence: CDR1 LNHDA, CDR2 SQIVND (reference sequence). The CDR3 covers 15 residues. Germline trimming cut 6 bases from V and 2 bases from J; bases unmatched to any gene: 8. CDR3 DNA: TGTGCCAGTAGCCAGAACGGGGGGAACACAGATACGCAGTATTTT. Protein: CASSQNGGNTDTQYF.

The sample holds a few counts of this clonotype. The chain carries TRBV4-2 and TRBJ1-5; possible D gene TRBD1, 6 bases. This CDR3 has 16 amino acids. Looked up from germline, CDR1 is LGHNA and CDR2 is YNFKEQ. The ends were cut back, 3 bases at V and 5 bases at J, with 17 bases in the middle. DNA of the CDR3: TGTGCCAGCAGCCACGGCCCGGACAGTCGTGATCAGCCCCAGCATTTT. Translating gives CASSHGPDSRDQPQHF.

In its sample, this clonotype was seen many times. The chain links TRBV6-5 to TRBJ2-7, with D perhaps TRBD1 or TRBD2 (7 bases each). Germline CDR1 reads MNHEY; CDR2 reads SVGAGI. CDR3 length: 13 residues. Trimming stripped 8 bases from V and 2 bases from J, with 13 bases between. The CDR3 reads CASRGDRTYEQYF. CDR3 sequence (DNA): TGTGCCAGCCGGGGGGACAGAACCTACGAGCAGTACTTC.

This clonotype was found a few times. The chain recombines TRBV4-2 with TRBJ2-2; D ambiguous. The CDR3 sequence is 13 residues long. V lost 4 bases to trimming and J lost 8 bases, with 11 bases between them. From germline, CDR1 is LGHNA and CDR2 YNFKEQ. CDR3 nucleotides: TGTGCCAGCAGCCCGGGCCCCGGGGGGGAGCTGTTTTTT. It is translated as CASSPGPGGELFF.

In this sample, this clonotype turned up a few times. The CDR3 nucleotides are TGCGCCAGCAGCCAAGACGCAACAGAAAAACTGTTTTTT. Amino acid sequence: CASSQDATEKLFF. This chain joins TRBV4-3 and TRBJ1-4, with unresolved D. CDR1 is LGHNA, CDR2 YSLEER, per germline. V gave up 0 bases and J gave up 8 bases, with 7 bases separating them. This CDR3 is 13 amino acids long.

This clonotype occurred many times. This chain connects TRBV27 to TRBJ1-2; TRBD1 might be the D (6 bases). Per the germline V gene, CDR1 is MNHEY and CDR2 is SMNVEV (reference sequence). V was trimmed by 8 bases and J by 8 bases, leaving 15 bases between them. The CDR3 extends over 12 amino acids. This CDR3 reads CASGRDMRGYTF. Here the CDR3 DNA reads TGTGCCAGCGGTCGGGACATGCGCGGCTACACCTTC.

This clonotype was counted only a few times. The rearrangement joins TRBV19 to TRBJ2-3; 7 bases are shared with TRBD2. After removal of 4 bases from V and 6 bases from J, the junction contained 4 bases not matched to a gene. CDR3 length: 13 residues. Germline CDR1 LNHDA, CDR2 SQIVND (reference sequence). The chain's CDR3 is CASSTSGGDTQYF. In DNA form, the CDR3 reads TGTGCCAGTAGTACGTCGGGAGGCGATACGCAGTATTTT. The full variable domain, rest sourced from reference TRBV19 and TRBJ2-3, is DGGITQSPKYLFRKEGQNVTLSCEQNLNHDAMYWYRQDPGQGLRLIYYSQIVNDFQKGDIAEGYSVSREKKESFPLTVTSAQKNPTAFYLCASSTSGGDTQYFGPGTRLTVL.

The chain carries TRBV6-5 and TRBJ1-5; possible D gene TRBD1, 6 bases. The CDR3 covers 17 residues. Trimming pared 4 bases from V and 2 bases from J, leaving 18 bases between. Germline assignment: CDR1 MNHEY and CDR2 SVGAGI. CDR3 sequence: CASSSYQSGVGNQPQHF. CDR3 DNA: TGTGCCAGCAGTTCCTACCAGTCAGGGGTCGGCAATCAGCCCCAGCATTTT.

The genes are TRBV28 and TRBJ1-6; a weak D match, TRBD1 (5 bases). The CDR3 spans 15 residues. Trimming shortened V by 1 base and J by 10 bases, and 14 bases separated the two germline ends. Germline CDR1 is MDHEN and CDR2 is SYDVKM. The DNA for the CDR3 is TGTGCCAGCAGTTTATCCCAGGGCCCCAGCTCACCCCTCCACTTT. It translates to CASSLSQGPSSPLHF.

This rearrangement joins TRBV7-9 to TRBJ2-7; TRBD2 is a possible D gene (5 bases). Trimming cost V 5 bases and J 7 bases, with 18 bases left between them. Germline CDR1 is SEHNR and CDR2 is FQNEAQ (reference sequence). CDR3 length: 14 amino acids. The CDR3 region has the DNA TGTGCCAGCAGCCCCGGCCCCACCCGGGGTGAGCAGTACGTC. Translation gives CASSPGPTRGEQYV.